What follows is one T cell receptor (beta chain) and its context. Antigen specificity is unknown. The CDR3 covers 14 residues. Trimming at V came to 1 base and at J to 8 bases, leaving 3 bases not matched to a gene. Germline assignment: CDR1 SGHDT and CDR2 YYEEEE. The data were taken from a study of chemoradiotherapy in HPV16-positive cancers. Study overall: Candidate HPV-specific clones and shared TCR motifs came from a couple of HPV16-positive patients. Overall study findings and caveats: Functional assays defining HPV-specific T cells used only a couple of HPV16-positive patients. Candidate HPV-specific clones and E7-related TCR motifs grew in tumor during treatment.

TCRdb's copy holds only in-frame clones and misses some; the assay was immunoSEQ multiplex PCR. Among approximately 3,300 clones listed, approximately 90% were seen once. V and J are TRBV5-6 and TRBJ1-4; 9 bases match TRBD1. This receptor was taken from a human donor with HPV-associated anogenital cancer. The specimen comprised tumor tissue, sampled from a patient who underwent chemoradiotherapy. In DNA, the CDR3 is TGTGCCAGCAGCTTGACGGGACAGGGCGAAAAACTGTTTTTT. As protein: CASSLTGQGEKLFF.